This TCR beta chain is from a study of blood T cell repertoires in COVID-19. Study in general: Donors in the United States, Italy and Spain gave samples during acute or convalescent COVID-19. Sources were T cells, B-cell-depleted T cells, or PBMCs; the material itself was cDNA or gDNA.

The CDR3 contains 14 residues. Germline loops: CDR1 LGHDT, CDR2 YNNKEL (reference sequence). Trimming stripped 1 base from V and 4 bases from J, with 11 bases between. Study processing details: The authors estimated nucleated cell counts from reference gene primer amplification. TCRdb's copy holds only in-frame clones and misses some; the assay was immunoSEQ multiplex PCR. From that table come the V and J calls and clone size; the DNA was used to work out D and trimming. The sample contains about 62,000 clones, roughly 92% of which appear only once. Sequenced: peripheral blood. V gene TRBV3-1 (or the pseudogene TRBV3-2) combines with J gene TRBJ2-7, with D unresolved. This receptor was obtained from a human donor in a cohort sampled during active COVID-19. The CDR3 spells CASSQASLLYEQYF. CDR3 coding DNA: TGTGCCAGCAGCCAAGCGTCACTGCTTTACGAGCAGTACTTC.